Listed below are T cell receptor beta chains from one sample, sequenced in a study of T cell responses to AZD1222 COVID-19 vaccine. The data were produced by immunoSEQ multiplex PCR, yet TCRdb's version contains in-frame clones alone and is incomplete. The repertoire includes roughly 120,000 clones, about nine tenths of them detected once, and 3.5% to 5% sits in the top ten. The specimen was peripheral blood, collected on day 0 of AZD1222 vaccination. Every receptor here comes from an adult in good health. Both conserved end residues are part of each CDR3. The order of the fields is V gene, J gene, D gene, clone size, CDR3 DNA, CDR3 protein. The D gene is left open where the match is weak. Not every row has a clone size; where given, it reads once, few, many or a size class.

>TRBV5-1|TRBJ1-1|-|-
TGCGCCAGCAGCTTGGTGACAGGTGGCCCGATGAACACTGAAGCTTTCTTT
CASSLVTGGPMNTEAFF
>TRBV5-8|TRBJ2-7|TRBD1|-
TGTGCCAGCAGCCCCGACAGGGGGCATAACGAGCAGTACTTC
CASSPDRGHNEQYF
>TRBV10-3|TRBJ2-3|TRBD2|-
TGTGCCATCAGTCGGCTAGCGGACGCCGATACGCAGTATTTT
CAISRLADADTQYF
>TRBV29-1|TRBJ1-2|-|once
TGCAGCGTCCCAACACCAGACAGGTATTCTGGCTACACCTTC
CSVPTPDRYSGYTF
>TRBV10-1|TRBJ2-5|-|-
TGCGCCAGCAAAAAAGACGGAACCCAAGAGACCCAGTACTTC
CASKKDGTQETQYF
>TRBV3-1/TRBV3-2|TRBJ2-1|TRBD2|-
TGTGCCAGCAGCCAAAACCCGGGACTAGCGGCAAATTTTAATGAGCAGTTCTTC
CASSQNPGLAANFNEQFF
>TRBV27|TRBJ1-6|-|-
TGTGCCAGCAGATCACAGGGCTATAATTCACCCCTCCACTTT
CASRSQGYNSPLHF
>TRBV12-3/TRBV12-4|TRBJ1-1|-|-
TGTGCCAGCAGTCCCCAGGAGGGGACTGAAGCTTTCTTT
CASSPQEGTEAFF
>TRBV24-1|TRBJ1-1|-|few
TGTGCCACCAGTGAACCGGGAGAGGCTGAAGCTTTCTTT
CATSEPGEAEAFF
>TRBV18|TRBJ1-1|-|-
TGTGCCAGCTCACAGGGGAAGAACACTGAAGCTTTCTTT
CASSQGKNTEAFF
>TRBV18|TRBJ1-1|-|-
TGTGCCAGCTCAGTGGACAGCGCCACTGAAGCTTTCTTT
CASSVDSATEAFF
>TRBV12-3/TRBV12-4|TRBJ1-1|-|-
TGTGCCAGCAGCGACAGGAACACTGAAGCTTTCTTT
CASSDRNTEAFF
>TRBV3-1/TRBV3-2|TRBJ1-1|-|-
TGTGCCAGCAGCCTGACCCGACAGCCGAACACTGAAGCTTTCTTT
CASSLTRQPNTEAFF
>TRBV30|TRBJ2-3|TRBD2|-
TGTGCCTGGAGTACCACCTGGGGACTAGCGGGGGGGCATCGTGGTACGCAGTATTTT
CAWSTTWGLAGGHRGTQYF
>TRBV19|TRBJ2-2|TRBD2|-
TGTGCCAGTACCGTTTATCAACTAGCGGGGGGGCCAAACACCGGGGAGCTGTTTTTT
CASTVYQLAGGPNTGELFF
>TRBV28|TRBJ1-5|TRBD1|-
TGTGCCAGCAGTTCAAGAGACAGGGTAGGTCAGCCCCAGCATTTT
CASSSRDRVGQPQHF
>TRBV6-5|TRBJ2-7|-|-
TGTGCCAGCAGTTACCGGCCTGCGGGTTACGAGCAGTACTTC
CASSYRPAGYEQYF
>TRBV7-2|TRBJ2-1|TRBD2|-
TGTGCCAGCAGCCAGACTAGCGGGTCCTACAATGAGCAGTTCTTC
CASSQTSGSYNEQFF
>TRBV29-1|TRBJ1-2|TRBD1|-
TGCAGCGTCCTAGACAGGGGGGACTATGGCTACACCTTC
CSVLDRGDYGYTF
>TRBV4-1|TRBJ1-1|-|-
TGCGCCAGCAGCCACACGGGGATGTTGAACACTGAAGCTTTCTTT
CASSHTGMLNTEAFF
>TRBV3-1/TRBV3-2|TRBJ2-5|-|-
TGTGCCAGCAGCCTCACCGGGACTCCGCAAGAGACCCAGTACTTC
CASSLTGTPQETQYF
>TRBV28|TRBJ2-7|-|-
TGTGCCAGCAGTGACGAGCTTTATGAAGGGATCCGGCAGTACTTC
CASSDELYEGIRQYF
>TRBV5-4|TRBJ1-1|TRBD1|once
TGTGCCAGCAGCTTGGAGGACAGGGTCGGACCTGAAGCTTTCTTT
CASSLEDRVGPEAFF
>TRBV27|TRBJ2-1|-|-
TGTGCCAGCAGTTTCCGGTGGAGCGGAGTACTTCCCTACAATGAGCAGTTCTTC
CASSFRWSGVLPYNEQFF
>TRBV7-2|TRBJ1-1|TRBD1|-
TGTGCCAGCAGCTCACAGGGGGGGAACACTGAAGCTTTCTTT
CASSSQGGNTEAFF
>TRBV5-6|TRBJ2-7|TRBD1|-
TGTGCCAGCAGCTTGGACGGGGACAGTTGGGGCGAGCAGTACTTC
CASSLDGDSWGEQYF
>TRBV12-3/TRBV12-4|TRBJ2-1|-|once
TGTGCCAGCAGTTTACGGGGGTTTGAGCAGTTCTTC
CASSLRGFEQFF
>TRBV6-1|TRBJ1-5|-|-
TGTGCCAGCAGCGAGTCAGGTATTGGTGCCGTCCTGCATTTT
CASSESGIGAVLHF
>TRBV12-3/TRBV12-4|TRBJ1-1|-|-
TGTGCCAGCAGTTTCTCACGGGGTTCTGAAGCTTTCTTT
CASSFSRGSEAFF
>TRBV12-3/TRBV12-4|TRBJ1-1|TRBD1|-
TGTGCCAGCAGTCGGACAGGGGGGGCAGAAGCTTTCTTT
CASSRTGGAEAFF
>TRBV18|TRBJ1-4|-|-
TGTGCCAGCTCACCTCTATCAAGTAATGAAAAACTGTTTTTT
CASSPLSSNEKLFF
>TRBV7-2|TRBJ1-2|TRBD1|once
TGTGCCAGCAGTTCCCAACAGGGGGCGCCGGGCGGCTACACCTTC
CASSSQQGAPGGYTF
>TRBV19|TRBJ1-5|-|-
TGTGCCAGTAGTATGGCCCTGGCAGGGGCCTGGGGTTCGTCCAATCAGCCCCAGCATTTT
CASSMALAGAWGSSNQPQHF
>TRBV2|TRBJ1-3|TRBD1|-
TGTGCCAGCAGAGCGGGACAGGGGACATACTCTGGAAACACCATATATTTT
CASRAGQGTYSGNTIYF
>TRBV29-1|TRBJ2-1|-|-
TGCAGCGTTGAAGATAGATATGAGCAGTTCTTC
CSVEDRYEQFF
>TRBV6-2/TRBV6-3|TRBJ2-7|TRBD2|once
TGTGCCAGCAGTCCCGTAGCGGGAGCCGGTTACGAGCAGTACTTC
CASSPVAGAGYEQYF